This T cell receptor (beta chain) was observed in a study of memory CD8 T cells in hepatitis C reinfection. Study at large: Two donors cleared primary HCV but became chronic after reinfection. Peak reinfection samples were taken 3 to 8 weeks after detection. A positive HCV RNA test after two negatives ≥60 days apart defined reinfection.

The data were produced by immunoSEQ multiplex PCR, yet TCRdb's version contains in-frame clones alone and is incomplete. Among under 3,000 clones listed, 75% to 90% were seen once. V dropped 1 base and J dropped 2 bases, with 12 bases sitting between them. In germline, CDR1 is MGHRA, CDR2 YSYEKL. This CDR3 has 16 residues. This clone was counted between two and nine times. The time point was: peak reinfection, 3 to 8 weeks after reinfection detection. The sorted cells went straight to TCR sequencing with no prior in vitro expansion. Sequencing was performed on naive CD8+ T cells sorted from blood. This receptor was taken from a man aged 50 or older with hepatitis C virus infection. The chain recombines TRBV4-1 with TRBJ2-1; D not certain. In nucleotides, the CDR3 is TGCGCCAGCAGCCAAGGCAAACTATTACCCTACAATGAGCAGTTCTTC. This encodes CASSQGKLLPYNEQFF.